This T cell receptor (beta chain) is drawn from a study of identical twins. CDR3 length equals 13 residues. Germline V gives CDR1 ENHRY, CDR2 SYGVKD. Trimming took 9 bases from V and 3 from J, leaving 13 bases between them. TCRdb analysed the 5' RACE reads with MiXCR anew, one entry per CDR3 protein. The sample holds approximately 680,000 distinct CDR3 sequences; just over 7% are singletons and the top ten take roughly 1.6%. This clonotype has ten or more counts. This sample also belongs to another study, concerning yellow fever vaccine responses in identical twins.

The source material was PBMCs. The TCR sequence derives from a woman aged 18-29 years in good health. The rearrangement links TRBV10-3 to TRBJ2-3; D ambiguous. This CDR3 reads CAMRVDRTDTQYF. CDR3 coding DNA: TGTGCCATGAGAGTTGATAGAACAGATACGCAGTATTTT.